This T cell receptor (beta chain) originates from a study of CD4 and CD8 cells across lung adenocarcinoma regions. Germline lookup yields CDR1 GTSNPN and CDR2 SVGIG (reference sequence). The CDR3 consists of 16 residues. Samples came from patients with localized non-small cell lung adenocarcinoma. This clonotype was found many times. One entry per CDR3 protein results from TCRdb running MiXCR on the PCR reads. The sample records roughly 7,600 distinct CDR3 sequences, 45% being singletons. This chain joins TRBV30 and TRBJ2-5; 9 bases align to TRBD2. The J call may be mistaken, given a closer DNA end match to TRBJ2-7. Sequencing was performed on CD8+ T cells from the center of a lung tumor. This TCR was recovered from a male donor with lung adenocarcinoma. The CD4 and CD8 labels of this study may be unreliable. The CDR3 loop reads CAWQELAGGRGYEQYF. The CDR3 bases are TGTGCCTGGCAGGAACTAGCGGGTGGCCGGGGCTACGAGCAGTACTTC.